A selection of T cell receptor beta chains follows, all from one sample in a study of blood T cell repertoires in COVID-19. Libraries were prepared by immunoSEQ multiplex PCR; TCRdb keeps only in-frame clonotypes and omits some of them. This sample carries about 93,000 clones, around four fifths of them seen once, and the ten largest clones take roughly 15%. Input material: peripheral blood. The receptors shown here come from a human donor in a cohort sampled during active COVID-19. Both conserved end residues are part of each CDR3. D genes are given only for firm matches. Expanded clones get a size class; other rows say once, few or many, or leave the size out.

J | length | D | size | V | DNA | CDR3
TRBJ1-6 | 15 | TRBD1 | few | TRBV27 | TGTGCCAGCAGTTTAGGGCAGGGGGAAGATTCACCCCTCCACTTT | CASSLGQGEDSPLHF
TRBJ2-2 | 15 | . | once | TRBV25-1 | TGTGCCAGCAGTGAATTGCAGGGGAACACCGGGGAGCTGTTTTTT | CASSELQGNTGELFF
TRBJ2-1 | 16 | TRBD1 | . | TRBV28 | TGTGCCAGCAGTTTACTAGGACAGGGTTCCTACAATGAGCAGTTCTTC | CASSLLGQGSYNEQFF
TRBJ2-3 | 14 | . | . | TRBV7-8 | TGTGCCAGCAGCTTAATGGGGGCGGGTGATACGCAGTATTTT | CASSLMGAGDTQYF
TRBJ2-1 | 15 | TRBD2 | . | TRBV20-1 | TGCAGTGCTAGTCGAGGACTAGCGGGAGGCGGTGAGCAGTTCTTC | CSASRGLAGGGEQFF
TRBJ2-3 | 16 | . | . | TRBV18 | TGTGCCAGCTCACCACTTACTTTCCCTAGCACAGATACGCAGTATTTT | CASSPLTFPSTDTQYF
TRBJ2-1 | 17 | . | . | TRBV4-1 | TGCGCCAGCAGCCAAGTTAGAACGGGGTCCTCCTACAATGAGCAGTTCTTC | CASSQVRTGSSYNEQFF
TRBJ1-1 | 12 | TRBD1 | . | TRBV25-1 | TGTGCCAGCAGACAGGGGGTCACTGAAGCTTTCTTT | CASRQGVTEAFF
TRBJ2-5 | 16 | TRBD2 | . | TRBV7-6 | TGTGCCAGCAGCAATAAGACTAGCGGGTTCCAAGAGACCCAGTACTTC | CASSNKTSGFQETQYF
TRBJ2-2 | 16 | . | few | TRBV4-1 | TGCGCCAGCTCGGACTGGCGAGGATCCAACACCGGGGAGCTGTTTTTT | CASSDWRGSNTGELFF
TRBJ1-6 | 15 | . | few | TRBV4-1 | TGCGCCAGCAGCCAAGTTCAACTCCCGAATTCACCCCTCCACTTT | CASSQVQLPNSPLHF
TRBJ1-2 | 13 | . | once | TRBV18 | TGTGCCAGCTCTCACAGGGAGATAGATGGCTACACCTTC | CASSHREIDGYTF
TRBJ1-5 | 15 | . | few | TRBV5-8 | TGTGCCAGCAGCCCAACCATCAGGGTCAATCAGCCCCAGCATTTT | CASSPTIRVNQPQHF
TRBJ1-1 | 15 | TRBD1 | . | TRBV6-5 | TGTGCCAGCAGCGACGGTGACAGGGCGAACACTGAAGCTTTCTTT | CASSDGDRANTEAFF
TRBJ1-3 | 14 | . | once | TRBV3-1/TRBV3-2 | TGTGCCAGCAGCCAAGGGGAGGGTCAAAACACCATATATTTT | CASSQGEGQNTIYF
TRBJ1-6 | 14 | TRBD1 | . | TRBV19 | TGTGCCAGTACCTCAACAGGGGCTAATTCACCCCTCCACTTT | CASTSTGANSPLHF
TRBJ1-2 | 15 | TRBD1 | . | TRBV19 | TGTGCCAGTAGTCTGACAGGGGGCCTAAATGATGGCTACACCTTC | CASSLTGGLNDGYTF
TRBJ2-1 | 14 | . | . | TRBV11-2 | TGTGCCAGCAGCTTAGAGGACATTTTAGGAGAGCAGTTCTTC | CASSLEDILGEQFF
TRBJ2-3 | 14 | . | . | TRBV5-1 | TGCGCCAGCAGCGAAACTAGGAGCCCAGATACGCAGTATTTT | CASSETRSPDTQYF
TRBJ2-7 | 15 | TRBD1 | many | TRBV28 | TGTGCCAGCAGTAGGCCGACAGGGGGGGCCTACGAGCAGTACTTC | CASSRPTGGAYEQYF
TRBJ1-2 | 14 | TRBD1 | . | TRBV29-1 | TGCAGCGTTGGAGGAACACAGGGGGGCTATGGCTACACCTTC | CSVGGTQGGYGYTF
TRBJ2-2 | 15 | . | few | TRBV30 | TGTGCCTGCAAATCCGGACAGTCGAACACCGGGGAGCTGTTTTTT | CACKSGQSNTGELFF
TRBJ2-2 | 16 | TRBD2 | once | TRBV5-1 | TGCGCCAGCAGCTTCAGCGGGAGGGCCACTGGCGGGGAGCTGTTTTTT | CASSFSGRATGGELFF
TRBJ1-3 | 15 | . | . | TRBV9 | TGTGCCAGCAGCCCAAGCCGGGGGTCTGGAAACACCATATATTTT | CASSPSRGSGNTIYF
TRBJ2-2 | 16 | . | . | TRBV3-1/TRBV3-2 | TGTGCCAGCAGCCATGACGAGCGGGTCCTCACCGGGGAGCTGTTTTTT | CASSHDERVLTGELFF
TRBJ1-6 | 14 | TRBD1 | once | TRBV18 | TGTGCCAGCACCTCCGGGACAGAGTATTCACCCCTCCACTTT | CASTSGTEYSPLHF
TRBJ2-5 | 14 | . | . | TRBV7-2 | TGTGCCAGCAGCTCAGGGGTAGCGAAAGAGACCCAGTACTTC | CASSSGVAKETQYF
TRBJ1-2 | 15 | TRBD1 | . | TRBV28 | TGTGCCAGCAGTTCCGGGGTGGGACAGGGCTATGGCTACACCTTC | CASSSGVGQGYGYTF
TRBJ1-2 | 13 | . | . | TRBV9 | TGTGCCAGCAGCGTAGGGCAGGGCTATGGCTACACCTTC | CASSVGQGYGYTF